This T cell receptor beta chain appears in the sequencing data of a study of STAT5B mutations in CD4+ large granular lymphocyte leukemia. Trimming took off 0 bases at V and 11 bases at J, with 19 bases between the two ends. The CDR3 is made up of 15 amino acids. The germline V gene encodes CDR1 MNHNS and CDR2 SASEGT. Measured with immunoSEQ multiplex PCR; TCRdb has only the in-frame clones, and not every one. The sample holds about 37,000 clones; about 70% are singletons and the top ten take around 1.9%. The specimen was CD4+ T cells from blood buffy coats. This TCR was recovered from a human donor in good health. This rearrangement joins TRBV6-1 to TRBJ1-2; a weak D match, TRBD1 (5 bases). The CDR3 sequence is CASSEALQDLVGYTF. CDR3 bases: TGTGCCAGCAGTGAAGCGCTACAGGATCTTGTTGGGTACACCTTC.